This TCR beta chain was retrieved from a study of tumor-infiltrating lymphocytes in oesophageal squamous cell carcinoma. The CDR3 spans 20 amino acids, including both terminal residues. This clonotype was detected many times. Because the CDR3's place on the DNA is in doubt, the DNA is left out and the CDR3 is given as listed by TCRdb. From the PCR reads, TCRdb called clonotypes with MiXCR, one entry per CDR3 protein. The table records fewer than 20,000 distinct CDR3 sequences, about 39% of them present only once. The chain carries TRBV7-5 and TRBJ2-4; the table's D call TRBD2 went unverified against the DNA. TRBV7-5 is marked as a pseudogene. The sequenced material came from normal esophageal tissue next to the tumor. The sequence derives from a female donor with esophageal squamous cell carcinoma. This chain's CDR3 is CTSVPVLLPRGGSRENIQYF.